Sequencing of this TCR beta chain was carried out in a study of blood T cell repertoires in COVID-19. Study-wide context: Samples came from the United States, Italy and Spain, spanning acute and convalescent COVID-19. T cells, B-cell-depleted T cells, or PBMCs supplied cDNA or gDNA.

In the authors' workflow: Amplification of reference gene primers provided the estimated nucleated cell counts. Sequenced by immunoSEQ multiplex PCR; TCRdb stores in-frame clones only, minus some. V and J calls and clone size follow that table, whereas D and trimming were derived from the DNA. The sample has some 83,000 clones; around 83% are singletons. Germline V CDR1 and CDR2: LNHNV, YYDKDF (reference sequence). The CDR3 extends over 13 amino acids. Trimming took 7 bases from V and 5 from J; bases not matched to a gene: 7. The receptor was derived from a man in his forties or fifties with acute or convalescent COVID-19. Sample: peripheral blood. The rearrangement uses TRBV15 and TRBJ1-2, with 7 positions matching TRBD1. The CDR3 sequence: CATKQGLGYGYTF. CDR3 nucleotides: TGTGCCACCAAACAGGGGTTAGGATATGGCTACACCTTC. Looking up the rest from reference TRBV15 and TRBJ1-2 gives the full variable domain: DAMVIQNPRYQVTQFGKPVTLSCSQTLNHNVMYWYQQKSSQAPKLLFHYYDKDFNNEADTPDNFQSRRPNTSFCFLDIRSPGLGDTAMYLCATKQGLGYGYTFGSGTRLTVV.